Listed here are 2 T cell receptor beta chains from one sample, sequenced in a study of blood T cell repertoires in COVID-19. Profiling relied on immunoSEQ multiplex PCR, and the TCRdb table lists in-frame clones only, not all of them. This table holds around 260,000 clones, around four fifths found once. Specimen: peripheral blood. The source is a man in his 60s with acute or convalescent COVID-19.

V is TRBV12-2 and J is TRBJ1-4; TRBD1 was called by the table and not checked on the DNA. TRBV12-2 is a pseudogene segment. This CDR3 contains 19 residues. CDR3 amino acids: CASRFSPGQEGSTNEKLFF. The DNA of the CDR3 is TGTGCAAGTCGCTTCTCGCCGGGACAGGAGGGTTCAACTAATGAAAAACTGTTTTTT.

The chain combines TRBV27 with TRBJ2-7, with a possible D match to TRBD1 (5 bases). The CDR3 extends over 16 amino acids. The V gene's germline CDR1 is MNHEY and CDR2 SMNVEV (reference sequence). The V gene lost 0 bases and the J gene lost 1 base, with 13 bases spanning the gap. DNA for the CDR3: TGTGCCAGCAGTTTATCGATAGGGGCGGTATCCTACGAGCAGTACTTC. Translated, it gives CASSLSIGAVSYEQYF.